This is a list of T cell receptor beta chains from one sample in a study of cytotoxic CD8 clonotypes in ibrutinib-treated CLL. Clones were read by immunoSEQ multiplex PCR, and TCRdb kept only the in-frame ones, dropping some. The data hold fewer than 400,000 clones, with 67% observed a single time. The sample in question was PBMCs, obtained after 36 months of ibrutinib treatment. These receptors came from a human donor with chronic lymphocytic leukemia. CDR3s include the opening cysteine and the closing phenylalanine or tryptophan. The order of the fields is CDR3 length, J gene, D gene, clone size, V gene, CDR3 DNA, CDR3 protein. D genes are given only for firm matches. Clone sizes are given selectively: once, few, many, or a class where the clone is expanded.

cdr3_length: 13; j_call: TRBJ2-1; d_call: -; clone_size: -; v_call: TRBV29-1; cdr3_nt: TGCAGCGTTGAAACCGAGAACTACAATGAGCAGTTCTTC; cdr3_aa: CSVETENYNEQFF
cdr3_length: 14; j_call: TRBJ1-2; d_call: -; clone_size: few; v_call: TRBV7-8; cdr3_nt: TGTGCCAGCAGCTTAGGGGCAGGGGAGTATGGCTACACCTTC; cdr3_aa: CASSLGAGEYGYTF
cdr3_length: 12; j_call: TRBJ1-2; d_call: -; clone_size: -; v_call: TRBV5-1; cdr3_nt: TGCGCCAGCAGCCTCTTGGAGGGTGGCTACACCTTC; cdr3_aa: CASSLLEGGYTF
cdr3_length: 13; j_call: TRBJ2-7; d_call: -; clone_size: -; v_call: TRBV2; cdr3_nt: TGTGCCAGCAGCCCTAACTCTAGGAGCGAGCAGTACTTC; cdr3_aa: CASSPNSRSEQYF
cdr3_length: 13; j_call: TRBJ2-2; d_call: -; clone_size: -; v_call: TRBV18; cdr3_nt: TGTGCCAGCTCACTTAAGAGTACCGGGGAGCTGTTTTTT; cdr3_aa: CASSLKSTGELFF
cdr3_length: 14; j_call: TRBJ2-7; d_call: TRBD1; clone_size: few; v_call: TRBV5-1; cdr3_nt: TGCGCCAGCAGCGTGGACAGGGGGTGGTACGAGCAGTACTTC; cdr3_aa: CASSVDRGWYEQYF
cdr3_length: 11; j_call: TRBJ2-7; d_call: -; clone_size: -; v_call: TRBV7-2; cdr3_nt: TGTGCCAGCAGCACTACTTACGAGCAGTACTTC; cdr3_aa: CASSTTYEQYF
cdr3_length: 14; j_call: TRBJ2-7; d_call: -; clone_size: -; v_call: TRBV4-1; cdr3_nt: TGCGCCAGCAGCCAAGGACTAGTCGGCAAGGGGCAGTACTTC; cdr3_aa: CASSQGLVGKGQYF
cdr3_length: 13; j_call: TRBJ2-1; d_call: -; clone_size: few; v_call: TRBV7-9; cdr3_nt: TGTGCCAGCAGCTTAGCTGTAGGGGATGAGCAGTTCTTC; cdr3_aa: CASSLAVGDEQFF
cdr3_length: 14; j_call: TRBJ1-2; d_call: -; clone_size: -; v_call: TRBV4-1; cdr3_nt: TGCGCCAGCAGCCAAGCGGACGCGTGGGATGGCTACACCTTC; cdr3_aa: CASSQADAWDGYTF
cdr3_length: 16; j_call: TRBJ1-2; d_call: TRBD1; clone_size: few; v_call: TRBV11-2; cdr3_nt: TGTGCCAGCAGCTTTTGGACAGGGGTCGTGGACTATGGCTACACCTTC; cdr3_aa: CASSFWTGVVDYGYTF
cdr3_length: 15; j_call: TRBJ2-7; d_call: TRBD2; clone_size: -; v_call: TRBV5-5; cdr3_nt: TGTGCCAGCAGCTTGGCGCGGGGGGCCTCCTACGAGCAGTACTTC; cdr3_aa: CASSLARGASYEQYF
cdr3_length: 12; j_call: TRBJ2-2; d_call: -; clone_size: -; v_call: TRBV14; cdr3_nt: TGTGCCAGCAGTCCCGGGACCGGGGAGCTGTTTTTT; cdr3_aa: CASSPGTGELFF
cdr3_length: 12; j_call: TRBJ2-5; d_call: -; clone_size: -; v_call: TRBV5-4; cdr3_nt: TGTGCCAGCGGGACGGACAGCGGAACCCAGTACTTC; cdr3_aa: CASGTDSGTQYF
cdr3_length: 16; j_call: TRBJ2-2; d_call: TRBD2; clone_size: -; v_call: TRBV7-2; cdr3_nt: TGTGCCAGCAGCTTGAGACTAGCGCAGAACACCGGGGAGCTGTTTTTT; cdr3_aa: CASSLRLAQNTGELFF
cdr3_length: 13; j_call: TRBJ2-7; d_call: TRBD1; clone_size: -; v_call: TRBV5-1; cdr3_nt: TGCGCCAGCAGCAACGGACAGGGGTGGGAGCAGTACTTC; cdr3_aa: CASSNGQGWEQYF
cdr3_length: 15; j_call: TRBJ2-5; d_call: TRBD2; clone_size: -; v_call: TRBV25-1; cdr3_nt: TGTGCCAGCACCAACGGGGGGGATCCAAGGGAGACCCAGTACTTC; cdr3_aa: CASTNGGDPRETQYF
cdr3_length: 15; j_call: TRBJ2-7; d_call: TRBD2; clone_size: -; v_call: TRBV10-3; cdr3_nt: TGTGCCATCAGCCATCTAGCGGGAGGCCGTGGTGAGCAGTACTTC; cdr3_aa: CAISHLAGGRGEQYF
cdr3_length: 13; j_call: TRBJ2-7; d_call: -; clone_size: once; v_call: TRBV29-1; cdr3_nt: TGCAGCGTTGCCGGGACAATTGCGGGCGAGCAGTACTTC; cdr3_aa: CSVAGTIAGEQYF
cdr3_length: 11; j_call: TRBJ2-1; d_call: -; clone_size: -; v_call: TRBV4-2; cdr3_nt: TGTGCCAGCAGCCAAGCGTCTGAGCAGTTCTTC; cdr3_aa: CASSQASEQFF
cdr3_length: 13; j_call: TRBJ2-4; d_call: TRBD1; clone_size: -; v_call: TRBV27; cdr3_nt: TGTGCCAGCAGTTTGGGGACAGGGGGCGTTCGGTACTTC; cdr3_aa: CASSLGTGGVRYF
cdr3_length: 13; j_call: TRBJ1-2; d_call: -; clone_size: -; v_call: TRBV28; cdr3_nt: TGTGCCAGCAGTTTATACACAGGCTATGGCTACACCTTC; cdr3_aa: CASSLYTGYGYTF
cdr3_length: 13; j_call: TRBJ2-7; d_call: TRBD1; clone_size: -; v_call: TRBV19; cdr3_nt: TGTGCCAGTAGCCGACAGGGGGCTTACGAGCAGTACTTC; cdr3_aa: CASSRQGAYEQYF
cdr3_length: 16; j_call: TRBJ2-1; d_call: -; clone_size: -; v_call: TRBV19; cdr3_nt: TGTGCCAGTAGTATATGGGGGCGTGGGTTTTCCAATGAGCAGTTCTTC; cdr3_aa: CASSIWGRGFSNEQFF
cdr3_length: 13; j_call: TRBJ1-1; d_call: -; clone_size: -; v_call: TRBV7-2; cdr3_nt: TGTGCCAGCAGCTTCACCGGTAACACTGAAGCTTTCTTT; cdr3_aa: CASSFTGNTEAFF
cdr3_length: 15; j_call: TRBJ2-3; d_call: TRBD2; clone_size: -; v_call: TRBV27; cdr3_nt: TGTGCCAGCAGCCTCGGGACTAGTGGTACAGATACGCAGTATTTT; cdr3_aa: CASSLGTSGTDTQYF
cdr3_length: 13; j_call: TRBJ1-1; d_call: -; clone_size: -; v_call: TRBV14; cdr3_nt: TGTGCCAGCAGCCAAGTTATAAACACTGAAGCTTTCTTT; cdr3_aa: CASSQVINTEAFF
cdr3_length: 14; j_call: TRBJ2-5; d_call: TRBD2; clone_size: -; v_call: TRBV29-1; cdr3_nt: TGCAGCGTTGTGGCTAGCGGGGGGGTGGAGACCCAGTACTTC; cdr3_aa: CSVVASGGVETQYF
cdr3_length: 17; j_call: TRBJ2-7; d_call: TRBD2; clone_size: -; v_call: TRBV13; cdr3_nt: TGTGCCAGCAGCTCGAGAGTAGGACTAGCGGGACTACTCGAGCAGTACTTC; cdr3_aa: CASSSRVGLAGLLEQYF
cdr3_length: 15; j_call: TRBJ2-7; d_call: -; clone_size: -; v_call: TRBV4-1; cdr3_nt: TGCGCCAGCAGCCAAGTCGGCAGGGGACCTTACGAGCAGTACTTC; cdr3_aa: CASSQVGRGPYEQYF
cdr3_length: 15; j_call: TRBJ1-1; d_call: -; clone_size: -; v_call: TRBV6-6; cdr3_nt: TGTGCCAGCAGCCCCGTCGAAGGGGGGAACACTGAAGCTTTCTTT; cdr3_aa: CASSPVEGGNTEAFF
cdr3_length: 14; j_call: TRBJ1-5; d_call: -; clone_size: -; v_call: TRBV27; cdr3_nt: TGTGCCAGCAGTTTGACAAGGAGGAGTCAGCCCCAGCATTTT; cdr3_aa: CASSLTRRSQPQHF
cdr3_length: 14; j_call: TRBJ2-1; d_call: -; clone_size: -; v_call: TRBV7-2; cdr3_nt: TGTGCCAGTACAGGCTCGGCGGGGTACAATGAGCAGTTCTTC; cdr3_aa: CASTGSAGYNEQFF
cdr3_length: 15; j_call: TRBJ2-2; d_call: TRBD1; clone_size: -; v_call: TRBV27; cdr3_nt: TGTGCCAGCGCCCGACAGGGGGGGAACACCGGGGAGCTGTTTTTT; cdr3_aa: CASARQGGNTGELFF
cdr3_length: 14; j_call: TRBJ2-7; d_call: -; clone_size: -; v_call: TRBV15; cdr3_nt: TGTGCCACCAGCAGAGATGGGGGCAGCTACGAGCAGTACTTC; cdr3_aa: CATSRDGGSYEQYF
cdr3_length: 17; j_call: TRBJ1-4; d_call: TRBD1; clone_size: -; v_call: TRBV19; cdr3_nt: TGTGCCAGTAGTACCGGGATGACAGGGGCAACTAATGAAAAACTGTTTTTT; cdr3_aa: CASSTGMTGATNEKLFF
cdr3_length: 12; j_call: TRBJ2-1; d_call: -; clone_size: -; v_call: TRBV7-2; cdr3_nt: TGTGCCAGCAGCTTACTGATAGGGGAGCAGTTCTTC; cdr3_aa: CASSLLIGEQFF
cdr3_length: 16; j_call: TRBJ1-2; d_call: -; clone_size: -; v_call: TRBV11-2; cdr3_nt: TGTGCCAGCAGCTTAGCAGCGGGTATTACTAACTATGGCTACACCTTC; cdr3_aa: CASSLAAGITNYGYTF
cdr3_length: 12; j_call: TRBJ2-1; d_call: -; clone_size: few; v_call: TRBV2; cdr3_nt: TGTGCCAGCAGTGTGGCGGGTTATGAGCAGTTCTTC; cdr3_aa: CASSVAGYEQFF
cdr3_length: 12; j_call: TRBJ1-4; d_call: -; clone_size: -; v_call: TRBV29-1; cdr3_nt: TGCAGCGTTGGGGGGAATAATGAAAAACTGTTTTTT; cdr3_aa: CSVGGNNEKLFF
cdr3_length: 14; j_call: TRBJ1-4; d_call: -; clone_size: once; v_call: TRBV15; cdr3_nt: TGTGCCACCAGCAGAGTGGGAGAGCCTAAAAAACTGTTTTTT; cdr3_aa: CATSRVGEPKKLFF
cdr3_length: 13; j_call: TRBJ1-1; d_call: -; clone_size: -; v_call: TRBV7-6; cdr3_nt: TGTGCCAGCAGCTTAGGGGTAGGAACTGAAGCTTTCTTT; cdr3_aa: CASSLGVGTEAFF
cdr3_length: 11; j_call: TRBJ1-2; d_call: TRBD1; clone_size: -; v_call: TRBV29-1; cdr3_nt: TGCAGCGTTCAGACAGGGCCCCGGTGGACCTTC; cdr3_aa: CSVQTGPRWTF
cdr3_length: 16; j_call: TRBJ2-1; d_call: TRBD2; clone_size: -; v_call: TRBV7-6; cdr3_nt: TGTGCCAGCAGCTTAGGTGGGACTACGTCCTACAATGAGCAGTTCTTC; cdr3_aa: CASSLGGTTSYNEQFF
cdr3_length: 15; j_call: TRBJ1-2; d_call: TRBD1; clone_size: -; v_call: TRBV10-3; cdr3_nt: TGTGCCATCAGTGCCGGACAGGTACCTCCCTATGGCTACACCTTC; cdr3_aa: CAISAGQVPPYGYTF